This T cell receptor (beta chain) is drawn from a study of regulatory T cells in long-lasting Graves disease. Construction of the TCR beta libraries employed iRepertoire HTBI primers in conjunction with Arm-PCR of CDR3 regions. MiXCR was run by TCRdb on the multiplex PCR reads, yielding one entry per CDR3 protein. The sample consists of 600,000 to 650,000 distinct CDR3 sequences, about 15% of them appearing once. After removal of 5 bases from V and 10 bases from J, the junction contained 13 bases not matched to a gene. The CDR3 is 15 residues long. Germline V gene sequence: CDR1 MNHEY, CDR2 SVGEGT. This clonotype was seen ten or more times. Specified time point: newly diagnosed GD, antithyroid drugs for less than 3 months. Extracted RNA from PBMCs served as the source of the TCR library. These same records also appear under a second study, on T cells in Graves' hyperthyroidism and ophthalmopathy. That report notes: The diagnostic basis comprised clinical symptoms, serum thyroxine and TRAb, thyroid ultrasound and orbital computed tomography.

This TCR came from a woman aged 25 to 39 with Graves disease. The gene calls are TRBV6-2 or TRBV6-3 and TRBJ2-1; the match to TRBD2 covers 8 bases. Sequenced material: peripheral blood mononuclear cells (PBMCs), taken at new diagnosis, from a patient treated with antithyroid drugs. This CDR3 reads CASSDPTSAVREQFF. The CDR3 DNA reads TGTGCCAGCAGTGATCCGACTAGCGCAGTTCGGGAGCAGTTCTTC.